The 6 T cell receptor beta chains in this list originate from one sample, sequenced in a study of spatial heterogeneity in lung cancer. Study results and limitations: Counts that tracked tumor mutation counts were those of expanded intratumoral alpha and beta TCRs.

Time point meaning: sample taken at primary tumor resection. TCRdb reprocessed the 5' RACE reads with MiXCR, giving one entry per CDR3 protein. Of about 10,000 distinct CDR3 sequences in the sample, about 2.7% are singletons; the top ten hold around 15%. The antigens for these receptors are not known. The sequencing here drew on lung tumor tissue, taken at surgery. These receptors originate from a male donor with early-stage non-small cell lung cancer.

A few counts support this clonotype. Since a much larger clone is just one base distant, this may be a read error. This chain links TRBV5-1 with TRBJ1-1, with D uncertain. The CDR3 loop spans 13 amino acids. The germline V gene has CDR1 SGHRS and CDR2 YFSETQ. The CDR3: CAGSLAWGLAAFF. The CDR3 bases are TGCGCCGGCAGCTTGGCATGGGGTTTAGCAGCTTTCTTT. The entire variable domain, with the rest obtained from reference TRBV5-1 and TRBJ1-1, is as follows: KAGVTQTPRYLIKTRGQQVTLSCSPISGHRSVSWYQQTPGQGLQFLFEYFSETQRNKGNFPGRFSGRQFSNSRSEMNVSTLELGDSALYLCAGSLAWGLAAFFGQGTRLTVV.

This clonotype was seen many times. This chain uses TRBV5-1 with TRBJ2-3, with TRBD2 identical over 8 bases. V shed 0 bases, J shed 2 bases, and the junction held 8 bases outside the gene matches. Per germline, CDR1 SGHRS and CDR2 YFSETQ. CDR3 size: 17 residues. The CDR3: CASSLGRGGQYTDTQYF. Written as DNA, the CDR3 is TGCGCCAGCAGCTTGGGACGCGGGGGGCAATACACAGATACGCAGTATTTT.

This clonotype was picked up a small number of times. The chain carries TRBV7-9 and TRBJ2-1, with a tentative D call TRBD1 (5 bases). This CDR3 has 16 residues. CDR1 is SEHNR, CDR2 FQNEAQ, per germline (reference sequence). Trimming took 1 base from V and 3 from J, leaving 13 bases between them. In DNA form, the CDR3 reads TGTGCCAGCAGCTTAGATTCCAGGGAATTCTACAATGAGCAGTTCTTC. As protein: CASSLDSREFYNEQFF.

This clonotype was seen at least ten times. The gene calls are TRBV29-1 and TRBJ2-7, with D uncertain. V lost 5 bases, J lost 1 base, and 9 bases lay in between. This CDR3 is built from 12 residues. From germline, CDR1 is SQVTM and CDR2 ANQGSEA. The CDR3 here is CSVRDGSYEQYF. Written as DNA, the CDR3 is TGCAGCGTTCGCGACGGGTCCTACGAGCAGTACTTC.

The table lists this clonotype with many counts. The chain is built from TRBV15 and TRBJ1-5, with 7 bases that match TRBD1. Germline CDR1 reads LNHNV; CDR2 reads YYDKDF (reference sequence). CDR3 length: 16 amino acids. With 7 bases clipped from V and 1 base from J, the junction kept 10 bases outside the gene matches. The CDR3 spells CATTNERGLSNQPQHF. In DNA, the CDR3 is TGTGCCACCACGAATGAAAGGGGGCTAAGCAATCAGCCCCAGCATTTT.

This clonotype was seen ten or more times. The DNA for the CDR3 is TGTGCCAGCAGCCAAGAACCGAGCGGGGGCCTTCAAGAGACCCAGTACTTC. This sequence encodes CASSQEPSGGLQETQYF. The chain is built from TRBV3-1 and TRBJ2-5; 8 nucleotides agree with TRBD2. V was clipped by 0 bases and J by 2 bases; unmatched bases: 8. Germline CDR1 LGHDT, CDR2 YNNKEL (reference sequence). This CDR3 has 17 residues.